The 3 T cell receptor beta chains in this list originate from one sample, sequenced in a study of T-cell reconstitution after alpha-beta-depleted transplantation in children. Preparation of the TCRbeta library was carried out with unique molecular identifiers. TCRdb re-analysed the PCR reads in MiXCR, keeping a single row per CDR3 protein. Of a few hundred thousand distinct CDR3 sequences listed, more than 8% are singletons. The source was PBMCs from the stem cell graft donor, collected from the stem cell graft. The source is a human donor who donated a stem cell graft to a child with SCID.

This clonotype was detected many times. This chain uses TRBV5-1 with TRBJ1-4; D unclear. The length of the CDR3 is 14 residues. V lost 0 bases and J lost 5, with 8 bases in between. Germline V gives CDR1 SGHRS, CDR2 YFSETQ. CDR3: CASSLERQNEKLFF. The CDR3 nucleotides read TGCGCCAGCAGCTTGGAGCGGCAGAATGAAAAACTGTTTTTT. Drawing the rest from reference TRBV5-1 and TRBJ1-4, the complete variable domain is KAGVTQTPRYLIKTRGQQVTLSCSPISGHRSVSWYQQTPGQGLQFLFEYFSETQRNKGNFPGRFSGRQFSNSRSEMNVSTLELGDSALYLCASSLERQNEKLFFGSGTQLSVL.

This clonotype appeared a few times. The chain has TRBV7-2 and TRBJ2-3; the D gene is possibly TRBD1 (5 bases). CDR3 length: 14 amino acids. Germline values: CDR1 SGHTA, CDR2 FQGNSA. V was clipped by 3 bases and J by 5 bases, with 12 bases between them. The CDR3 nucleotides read TGTGCCAGCAGCTTCAATGGGGCGAAAGATACGCAGTATTTT. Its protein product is CASSFNGAKDTQYF.

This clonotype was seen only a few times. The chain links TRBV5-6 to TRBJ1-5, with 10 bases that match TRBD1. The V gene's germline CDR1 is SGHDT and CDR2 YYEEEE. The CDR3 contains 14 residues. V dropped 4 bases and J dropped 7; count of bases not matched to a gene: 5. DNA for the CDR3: TGTGCCAGCAGCCCACGACAGGGGGCACAGCCCCAGCATTTT. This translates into CASSPRQGAQPQHF.